This passage covers 25 T cell receptor beta chains from one sample sequenced in a study of cytomegalovirus exposure and HLA in healthy donors. Vbeta (60) and Jbeta (13) primers were used in the PCR. Data came from immunoSEQ multiplex PCR; TCRdb stores just in-frame clones and leaves some out. The sample lists roughly 97,000 clones; over 75% were seen once. The sequencing sample was made of PBMCs. These TCRs come from a woman in her late teens or twenties in good health and CMV-seropositive.

In its sample, this clone was seen a few times. The chain employs TRBV30 and TRBJ1-4; no reliable D call. This CDR3 contains 19 residues. Trimming pared 2 bases from V and 0 bases from J, leaving 22 bases between. Germline CDR1 is GTSNPN and CDR2 is SVGIG (reference sequence). In DNA, the CDR3 is TGTGCCTGGAGTCCACCCGCGCGGGTGAGACAAGCAACTAATGAAAAACTGTTTTTT. Amino acids: CAWSPPARVRQATNEKLFF.

The genes are TRBV7-6 and TRBJ2-3; 7 nucleotides line up with TRBD2. In germline, CDR1 is SGHVS, CDR2 FNYEAQ. There are 18 residues in the CDR3. Trimming at V came to 0 bases and at J to 4 bases, leaving 13 bases not matched to a gene. CDR3 sequence reads: CASSLARGSGLIPDTQYF. In nucleotides, the CDR3 is TGTGCCAGCAGCTTAGCGAGGGGTAGCGGGTTGATCCCAGATACGCAGTATTTT.

CDR3 in amino acids: CASGFRTGTDYGYTF. The DNA for the CDR3 is TGTGCTAGTGGTTTCCGTACCGGGACAGATTATGGCTACACCTTC. This chain links TRBV12-5 with TRBJ1-2; 7 bases map to TRBD1. Germline V gives CDR1 LGHNT, CDR2 FRNRAP. J gave up 5 bases and V 3 bases, and 9 bases lay outside the gene matches. The CDR3 is 15 amino acids. The full variable domain, rest sourced from reference TRBV12-5 and TRBJ1-2, is DARVTQTPRHKVTEMGQEVTMRCQPILGHNTVFWYRQTMMQGLELLAYFRNRAPLDDSGMPKDRFSAEMPDATLATLKIQPSEPRDSAVYFCASGFRTGTDYGYTFGSGTRLTVV.

The chain joins TRBV28 to TRBJ2-5; TRBD2 aligns across 10 bases. Germline CDR1 reads MDHEN; CDR2 reads SYDVKM. The CDR3 runs 14 residues. The ends lost 7 bases at V and 7 bases at J; junction bases unmatched: 9. In DNA form, the CDR3 reads TGTGCCAGCAACCTAGCGGGAGTAATCGGGACCCAGTACTTC. Its translation: CASNLAGVIGTQYF.

The chain carries TRBV10-3 and TRBJ2-5; D may be TRBD2 (6 bases). Trimming took 4 bases from V and 2 from J, leaving 14 bases between them. Looked up from germline, CDR1 is ENHRY and CDR2 is SYGVKD. CDR3 length equals 15 residues. The CDR3 region is CAISGRKSGQETQYF. In DNA, the CDR3 is TGTGCCATCAGTGGACGGAAGAGCGGGCAAGAGACCCAGTACTTC.

This clone has a single count. The rearrangement uses TRBV29-1 and TRBJ2-7, with a possible D match to TRBD2 (5 bases). This CDR3 has 12 residues. V was trimmed by 5 bases and J by 1 base, leaving 9 bases between them. The germline gives CDR1 SQVTM, CDR2 ANQGSEA. CDR3 nucleotide sequence: TGCAGCGTTCGGGGAAATTCCTACGAGCAGTACTTC. It is translated as CSVRGNSYEQYF.

The chain links TRBV5-4 to TRBJ2-1, with 11 bases identical to TRBD2. Germline CDR1 and CDR2: SGHNT and YYREEE (reference sequence). J gave up 6 bases and V 6 bases, and 8 bases lay outside the gene matches. The CDR3 runs 15 residues. CDR3 nucleotides: TGTGCCAGCACCTCCCTAGCGGGAGGCCGCAATGAGCAGTTCTTC. It codes for CASTSLAGGRNEQFF. The whole variable domain, remainder taken from reference TRBV5-4 and TRBJ2-1, is ETGVTQSPTHLIKTRGQQVTLRCSSQSGHNTVSWYQQALGQGPQFIFQYYREEENGRGNFPPRFSGLQFPNYSSELNVNALELDDSALYLCASTSLAGGRNEQFFGPGTRLTVL.

The chain has TRBV6-4 and TRBJ2-5, with D possibly being TRBD1 (5 bases). This CDR3 comprises 14 residues. Trimming took off 7 bases at V and 1 base at J, with 13 bases between the two ends. CDR1 and CDR2 (germline): MRHNA, SNTAGT. For the CDR3, the DNA is TGTGCCAGCACTAAGGGGTTCTGCCAAGAGACCCAGTACTTC. The encoded protein is CASTKGFCQETQYF.

V gene TRBV30 combines with J gene TRBJ2-5; the match to TRBD2 covers 7 bases. Germline V gene lookup returns CDR1 GTSNPN and CDR2 SVGIG (reference sequence). The length of the CDR3 is 14 residues. The J segment lost 5 bases and the V segment lost 7 bases, leaving 13 bases of the junction unmatched. The CDR3 DNA follows: TGTGCCTTAGACCTCACAGCGGGAATGGAGACCCAGTACTTC. It is translated as CALDLTAGMETQYF.

The V call is TRBV28, the J call TRBJ1-2, with 9 bases lining up with TRBD1. V was clipped by 6 bases and J by 5 bases; unmatched bases: 4. In germline, CDR1 is MDHEN, CDR2 SYDVKM. CDR3 length equals 13 residues. CDR3 loop: CASRTDRGYGYTF. CDR3 bases: TGTGCCAGCAGAACCGACAGGGGGTATGGCTACACCTTC.

The V call is TRBV28, the J call TRBJ2-7; D might be TRBD2 (5 bases). The CDR3 is 13 amino acids. Per germline, CDR1 MDHEN and CDR2 SYDVKM. V was clipped by 3 bases and J by 3 bases, with 9 bases between them. CDR3 DNA sequence: TGTGCCAGCAGTTTCGGGGTAAACTACGAGCAGTACTTC. This translates into CASSFGVNYEQYF. Supplemented by reference TRBV28 and TRBJ2-7, the full variable domain reads DVKVTQSSRYLVKRTGEKVFLECVQDMDHENMFWYRQDPGLGLRLIYFSYDVKMKEKGDIPEGYSVSREKKERFSLILESASTNQTSMYLCASSFGVNYEQYFGPGTRLTVT.

The chain recombines TRBV4-1 with TRBJ2-7; D remains unclear. The CDR3 has 15 residues. V lost 2 bases and J 1 base, leaving 12 bases between the germline ends. Germline V gives CDR1 MGHRA, CDR2 YSYEKL. This CDR3 is CASSQSPSLSYEQYF. As DNA, the CDR3 is TGCGCCAGCAGCCAATCCCCGTCTCTGTCCTACGAGCAGTACTTC.

This clone was observed a few times. V and J are TRBV7-3 and TRBJ2-7; 8 positions match TRBD1. The CDR3 consists of 15 residues. V shed 0 bases, J shed 5 bases, and the junction held 6 bases outside the gene matches. Per the germline V gene, CDR1 is SGHTA and CDR2 is FQGTGA. The CDR3, as DNA: TGTGCCAGCAGCTTAACCCCGACAGGGGCCCACGAGCAGTACTTC. This translates into CASSLTPTGAHEQYF.

The gene calls are TRBV2 and TRBJ2-1; TRBD2 aligns across 12 bases. The J segment lost 9 bases and the V segment lost 6 bases, leaving 3 bases of the junction unmatched. CDR3 length: 13 amino acids. Per the germline V gene, CDR1 is SNHLY and CDR2 is FYNNEI. The CDR3 sequence: CASRLAGGGEQFF. The CDR3, as DNA: TGTGCCAGCAGGCTAGCGGGAGGGGGTGAGCAGTTCTTC.

This clone occurred a few times. This chain uses TRBV2 with TRBJ1-5; no clear D. The germline gives CDR1 SNHLY, CDR2 FYNNEI. Trimming pared 2 bases from V and 3 bases from J, leaving 5 bases between. The CDR3 covers 13 residues. The CDR3 nucleotides are TGTGCCAGCAGTGAAAATAACAATCAGCCCCAGCATTTT. Its translation: CASSENNNQPQHF.

The V gene is TRBV28, the J gene TRBJ2-5; perhaps TRBD1 as D (6 bases). Germline assignment: CDR1 MDHEN and CDR2 SYDVKM. V shed 2 bases and J shed 5 bases, with 18 bases lying between them. The CDR3 contains 16 residues. The CDR3 DNA follows: TGTGCCAGCAGTTTAAGAGGGACATCGGGTTGGGAGACCCAGTACTTC. This codes for CASSLRGTSGWETQYF.

This chain connects TRBV7-6 to TRBJ2-3; unclear D gene. CDR1 is SGHVS, CDR2 FNYEAQ, per germline. Trimming removed 5 bases from V and 3 bases from J, with 3 bases in between. This CDR3 is built from 11 residues. This chain's CDR3 is CASSTTDTQYF. CDR3 in DNA: TGTGCCAGCAGCACTACAGATACGCAGTATTTT.

A single count supports this clone. CDR3 residues: CASSRITGGPDNSPLHF. The CDR3, as DNA: TGCGCCAGCAGTCGCATTACAGGGGGCCCCGATAATTCACCCCTCCACTTT. The rearrangement uses TRBV4-1 and TRBJ1-6; 9 bases map to TRBD1. The CDR3 has 17 amino acids. CDR1 and CDR2 from the germline V gene are MGHRA and YSYEKL. V was pared by 6 bases and J by 5 bases, with 11 bases of the junction left unmatched.

This clone was counted once. This rearrangement joins TRBV30 to TRBJ1-1; 7 nucleotides align to TRBD1. The ends lost 4 bases at V and 4 bases at J; junction bases unmatched: 3. Germline assignment: CDR1 GTSNPN and CDR2 SVGIG (reference sequence). CDR3 length: 12 amino acids. CDR3 amino acids: CAWIRTGTEAFF. CDR3 in DNA: TGTGCCTGGATTAGGACAGGCACTGAAGCTTTCTTT.

The CDR3 nucleotides read TGTGCCACCAGCAGAGAGATAGGAGGATCCTACGAGCAGTACTTC. Its protein product is CATSREIGGSYEQYF. This chain uses TRBV15 with TRBJ2-7, with a possible D match to TRBD2 (5 bases). V gave up 0 bases and J gave up 1 base, with 10 bases separating them. The CDR3 runs to 15 residues. Germline V gives CDR1 LNHNV, CDR2 YYDKDF (reference sequence).

This clone has only one observation. The chain couples TRBV9 to TRBJ2-7; tentative D call: TRBD2 (6 bases). V lost 0 bases, J lost 4 bases, and 17 bases lay in between. The CDR3 contains 16 residues. Germline loops: CDR1 SGDLS, CDR2 YYNGEE. CDR3 in amino acids: CASSVAVGDSGYEQYF. Written as DNA, the CDR3 is TGTGCCAGCAGCGTAGCGGTAGGGGACTCGGGTTACGAGCAGTACTTC.

The chain uses TRBV5-1 and TRBJ2-1; TRBD2 is a possible D gene (5 bases). CDR3 size: 14 residues. Germline V gives CDR1 SGHRS, CDR2 YFSETQ. V was shortened by 4 bases and J by 6 bases, with 14 bases between the two germline ends. The CDR3 region is CASSPLLLANEQFF. CDR3 sequence (DNA): TGCGCCAGCAGCCCGTTGCTGCTAGCCAATGAGCAGTTCTTC. Filled out from reference TRBV5-1 and TRBJ2-1, the complete variable domain reads KAGVTQTPRYLIKTRGQQVTLSCSPISGHRSVSWYQQTPGQGLQFLFEYFSETQRNKGNFPGRFSGRQFSNSRSEMNVSTLELGDSALYLCASSPLLLANEQFFGPGTRLTVL.

This chain connects TRBV11-2 to TRBJ2-7; tentatively, D is TRBD2 (5 bases). V was shortened by 5 bases and J by 3 bases, with 23 bases between the two germline ends. The CDR3 runs to 17 residues. CDR1 and CDR2 (germline): SGHAT, FQNNGV. The CDR3 region has the DNA TGTGCCAGCAGCCTTACCATAAGCCGCATAGCGAACTACGAGCAGTACTTC. Its translation: CASSLTISRIANYEQYF.

This clone occurred a few times. This chain connects TRBV11-3 to TRBJ1-1, with D possibly being TRBD1 (6 bases). Looked up from germline, CDR1 is SGHNT and CDR2 is YENEEA. V gave up 4 bases and J gave up 5 bases, with 11 bases separating them. The CDR3 is made up of 13 amino acids. CDR3 bases: TGTGCCAGCAGCTCCAGGGGTAATACTGAAGCTTTCTTT. Its translation: CASSSRGNTEAFF.

This chain links TRBV18 with TRBJ2-2, with 10 bases aligning to TRBD2. Per germline, CDR1 KGHSH and CDR2 LQKENI. V was clipped by 3 bases and J by 5 bases; unmatched bases: 6. This CDR3 region has 16 residues. CDR3 nucleotides: TGTGCCAGCTCACCCCCGGGACTAGCGCAGACCGGGGAGCTGTTTTTT. Its translation: CASSPPGLAQTGELFF.